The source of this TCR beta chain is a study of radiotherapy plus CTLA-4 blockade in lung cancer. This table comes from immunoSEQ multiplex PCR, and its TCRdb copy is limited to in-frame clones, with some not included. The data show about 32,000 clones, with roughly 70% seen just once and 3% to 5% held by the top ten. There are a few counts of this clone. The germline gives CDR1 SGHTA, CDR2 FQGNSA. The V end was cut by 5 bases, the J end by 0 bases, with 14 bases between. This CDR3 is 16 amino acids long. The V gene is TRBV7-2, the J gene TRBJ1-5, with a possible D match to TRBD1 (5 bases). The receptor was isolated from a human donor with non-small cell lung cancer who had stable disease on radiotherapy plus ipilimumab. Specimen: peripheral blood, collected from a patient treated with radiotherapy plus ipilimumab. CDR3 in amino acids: CASSPGAGGSNQPQHF. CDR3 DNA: TGTGCCAGCAGCCCCGGGGCTGGGGGTAGCAATCAGCCCCAGCATTTT.